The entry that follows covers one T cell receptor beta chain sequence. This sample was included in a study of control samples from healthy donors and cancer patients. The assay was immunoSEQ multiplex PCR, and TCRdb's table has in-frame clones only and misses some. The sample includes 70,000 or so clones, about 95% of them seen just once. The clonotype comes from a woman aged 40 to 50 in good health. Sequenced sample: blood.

The CDR3 DNA is TGTGCCACCAGCATCCAAGTGAACACTGAAGCTTTCTTT. It specifies CATSIQVNTEAFF. The chain carries TRBV15 and TRBJ1-1; no reliable D call. The ends were cut back, 4 bases at V and 0 bases at J, with 6 bases in the middle. Looked up from germline, CDR1 is LNHNV and CDR2 is YYDKDF (reference sequence). The CDR3 length is 13 residues.